This T cell receptor (beta chain) was recorded in a study of spatial heterogeneity in lung cancer (dated by TCRdb to about 2019). Broadly, across the study: Samples were obtained from 72 patients with early-stage, untreated non-small cell lung cancer from the lung TRACERx cohort. Follow-up PBMC samples were sequenced whenever the samples were available, and the median time to follow-up was about 25 months after resection. Beta-chain transcripts were consistently detected in greater numbers than alpha-chain transcripts, which likely reflected higher beta-chain transcript abundance. In the raw uncorrected reads, each unique combination of TCR and UMI appeared more than ten times on average. TCR alpha and beta repertoires were quantitatively compared across multiple tumor regions, matched nontumor lung and blood in non-small cell lung cancer. TCR repertoire features were related to nonsynonymous mutation counts determined by whole-exome sequencing of tumor tissue. At surgery, both alpha and beta chains were TCR-sequenced in roughly 200 tumor regions, over 61 matched nontumor lung samples and 56 PBMC samples. Broader findings and caveats from the paper: Confirming at a functional level the hypothesis that regional TCRs recognize regional mutations was considered to require additional single-cell paired TCR alpha and beta sequencing. Ubiquitous expanded tumor TCRs were found in blood more often at tumor resection than at routine follow-up. Only about 15 patients were included in comparisons of baseline and follow-up blood repertoires.

Trimming leaves V shorter by 3 bases and J shorter by 5 bases, with the junction holding 5 bases beyond the gene matches. From cysteine to phenylalanine, the CDR3 is 14 amino acids long. The kept DNA is CDR3 alone, 42 bases in frame from the first base. Based on the germline V gene, the CDR1 and CDR2 sequences are SGDLS and YYNGEE. The time point label of this sample denotes: blood at routine non-recurrence follow-up after resection. Whole RNA extracted from tumor and nontumor lung tissue, or from cryopreserved PBMC samples, was used for TCR sequencing without cell sorting. Patients were selected for TCR sequencing only if sufficient RNA was available from at least two tumor regions. A few counts support this clonotype. The antigen this receptor binds is unknown. Nothing much larger sits one base from this clone, and base qualities are not available. To prepare the library, 5' RACE was applied. Sequenced using a NextSeq 500. The TCR library protocol attached a unique molecular identifier to each TCR cDNA molecule to allow correction of PCR and sequencing errors. The paper's data handling went like this. TCR identification, UMI-based error correction and CDR3 extraction were performed with Decombinator tools. Expanded TCRs were defined as those above a frequency of 2 per 1,000, corresponding to the top 1% of the tumor frequency distribution. Renyi diversity was computed with the R vegan package after each repertoire had been subsampled 100 times to 5,000 TCRs. To build CDR3 similarity networks, amino acid triplet string-kernel similarity was used, and CDR3s were connected when their pairwise similarity was above 0.82. The raw public reads went through TCRdb reprocessing: fastp at Q25, MiXCR clone calling, in-frame beta chains kept. Rows are combined by CDR3 protein, so each entry shows the most common genes and DNA. TCRdb, not the authors, supplied the V and J calls. Recorded for this sample are roughly 15,000 distinct CDR3 sequences; under 20% of them occurred a single time. The ten most abundant clones make up around 6% of the sample.

The chain employs TRBV9 and TRBJ2-3; 8 bases in the middle match TRBD1. Here the sequenced sample was PBMCs, taken at follow-up. The TCR comes from a male donor with early-stage non-small cell lung cancer. CDR3 loop: CASSAGGQLDTQYF. The nucleotides are TGTGCCAGCAGCGCAGGGGGCCAATTAGATACGCAGTATTTT.